One and the same sample provided the 15 T cell receptor beta chains below, sequenced in a study of shared clonotypes between healthy human individuals. Profiling relied on immunoSEQ multiplex PCR, and the TCRdb table lists in-frame clones only, not all of them. Of roughly 1,100,000 clones in the sample, around 76% were seen once. Sample: memory CD4+ T cells sorted from blood. As to subset: CD45RA-negative fraction. Receptors were obtained from a man younger than 30 in good health.

A single count supports this clone. This sequence joins TRBV7-3 and TRBJ2-3, with D perhaps TRBD1 (5 bases). The germline CDR1 and CDR2 sequences are SGHTA and FQGTGA. There are 15 residues in the CDR3. V gave up 1 base and J gave up 6 bases, with 14 bases separating them. CDR3 nucleotide sequence: TGTGCCAGCAGCTTAATTGCAGGGTTTGCCGATACGCAGTATTTT. Its protein product is CASSLIAGFADTQYF.

The chain joins TRBV30 to TRBJ2-3; 10 bases are shared with TRBD2. Trimming at V came to 7 bases and at J to 3 bases, leaving 7 bases not matched to a gene. Germline CDR1 GTSNPN, CDR2 SVGIG (reference sequence). CDR3 size: 14 residues. The CDR3: CASTPGLATDTQYF. DNA of the CDR3: TGTGCCTCTACCCCGGGACTAGCGACAGATACGCAGTATTTT.

The chain combines TRBV5-1 with TRBJ2-5; perhaps TRBD2 as D (6 bases). Germline CDR1 reads SGHRS; CDR2 reads YFSETQ. Trimming took 1 base from V and 0 from J, leaving 10 bases between them. The CDR3 loop spans 15 amino acids. Written as DNA, the CDR3 is TGCGCCAGCAGCTTGTCCCTAGCGTACCAAGAGACCCAGTACTTC. It translates to CASSLSLAYQETQYF.

The chain links TRBV12-5 to TRBJ1-5; no clear D gene. Germline V CDR1 and CDR2: LGHNT, FRNRAP. This CDR3 has 16 amino acids. V gave up 5 bases and J gave up 4 bases, with 18 bases separating them. CDR3 sequence reads: CASGITPMVENQPQHF. The CDR3, as DNA: TGTGCTAGTGGTATTACTCCAATGGTGGAGAATCAGCCCCAGCATTTT. Using reference TRBV12-5 and TRBJ1-5 for the parts outside the CDR3, the full variable domain is DARVTQTPRHKVTEMGQEVTMRCQPILGHNTVFWYRQTMMQGLELLAYFRNRAPLDDSGMPKDRFSAEMPDATLATLKIQPSEPRDSAVYFCASGITPMVENQPQHFGDGTRLSIL.

The chain couples TRBV5-4 to TRBJ1-2; D gene uncertain. Germline V gene sequence: CDR1 SGHNT, CDR2 YYREEE (reference sequence). This CDR3 comprises 13 residues. V was pared by 0 bases and J by 11 bases, with 14 bases between. This chain's CDR3 is CASSLVGEGIYTF. The CDR3 DNA reads TGTGCCAGCAGCTTGGTAGGCGAGGGAATTTACACCTTC.

The genes are TRBV28 and TRBJ2-7; D gene uncertain. Germline V gene data show CDR1 as MDHEN and CDR2 as SYDVKM. The CDR3 is 16 amino acids. Trimming left V 5 bases short and J 2 bases short, with 19 bases between. CDR3 region: CASSPSRGEATYEQYF. The DNA for the CDR3 is TGTGCCAGCAGTCCCTCTAGAGGTGAGGCAACCTACGAGCAGTACTTC.

The chain carries TRBV10-2 and TRBJ1-2; D unclear. CDR1 WSHSY and CDR2 SAAADI come from the germline V gene. This CDR3 region has 14 residues. V shed 8 bases and J shed 0 bases, with 13 bases lying between them. This CDR3 is CASADTSANYGYTF. In nucleotides, the CDR3 is TGCGCCAGCGCCGACACCTCAGCTAACTATGGCTACACCTTC.

This sequence joins TRBV5-1 and TRBJ1-4; D ambiguous. The CDR3 contains 14 residues. Germline CDR1 SGHRS, CDR2 YFSETQ. V lost 3 bases and J 1 base, leaving 7 bases between the germline ends. The CDR3 spells CASSWGLTNEKLFF. Here the CDR3 DNA reads TGCGCCAGCAGCTGGGGTTTAACTAATGAAAAACTGTTTTTT.

V is TRBV4-1 and J is TRBJ2-1, with a tentative D call TRBD2 (5 bases). The ends were cut back, 4 bases at V and 6 bases at J, with 19 bases in the middle. CDR3 length: 16 residues. Germline V gives CDR1 MGHRA, CDR2 YSYEKL. The CDR3 DNA is TGCGCCAGCAGCCGGACCTTAGGGCCCGAGGGCAATGAGCAGTTCTTC. Translated: CASSRTLGPEGNEQFF.

The rearrangement links TRBV7-9 to TRBJ2-1; the match to TRBD1 covers 8 bases. The CDR3 spans 18 residues. V was pared by 5 bases and J by 7 bases, with 19 bases of the junction left unmatched. CDR1 and CDR2 (germline): SEHNR, FQNEAQ (reference sequence). CDR3 in amino acids: CASSILLILRGRRNEQFF. The DNA for the CDR3 is TGTGCCAGCAGCATATTGCTCATACTCAGGGGGCGCAGGAATGAGCAGTTCTTC.

This clone has just a few counts. The J gene is TRBJ1-2, the V gene TRBV6-6, with a weak D call TRBD1 (5 bases). CDR3 length: 13 amino acids. The germline gives CDR1 MNHNY, CDR2 SVGAGI (reference sequence). V was cut by 6 bases and J by 1 base, with 9 bases left in between. DNA for the CDR3: TGTGCCAGCAGCCGGACACTTAACTATGGCTACACCTTC. This translates into CASSRTLNYGYTF.

The chain uses TRBV5-1 and TRBJ2-4, with 7 nucleotides matching TRBD1. The trim removed 3 bases at V and 5 bases at J, leaving 2 bases unmatched. This CDR3 is 13 amino acids long. The germline V gene encodes CDR1 SGHRS and CDR2 YFSETQ. DNA for the CDR3: TGCGCCAGCAGCTGGGACAGCCAAAACATTCAGTACTTC. It translates to CASSWDSQNIQYF.

This clone was recorded once. The chain has TRBV6-6 and TRBJ2-1; D is possibly TRBD1 or TRBD2 (5 bases each). In germline, CDR1 is MNHNY, CDR2 SVGAGI (reference sequence). With 5 bases removed from V and 1 base from J, the gap between germline ends came to 15 bases. The CDR3 totals 16 residues. In DNA, the CDR3 is TGTGCCAGCAGTCCCCTCGAGGGGCAATCCTACAATGAGCAGTTCTTC. Its translation is CASSPLEGQSYNEQFF.

The V call is TRBV5-1, the J call TRBJ2-3; D is perhaps TRBD1 (5 bases). V was trimmed by 4 bases and J by 0 bases, leaving 12 bases between them. The germline CDR1 and CDR2 sequences are SGHRS and YFSETQ. This CDR3 has 15 residues. The CDR3 bases are TGCGCCAGCAGCCACCTGACAGTGAGCACAGATACGCAGTATTTT. Amino acid sequence: CASSHLTVSTDTQYF.

This clone was picked up a small number of times. This chain connects TRBV19 to TRBJ1-5, with D possibly being TRBD1 (6 bases). Trimming pared 7 bases from V and 4 bases from J, leaving 8 bases between. CDR3 length: 12 amino acids. Germline CDR1 is LNHDA and CDR2 is SQIVND (reference sequence). The CDR3 loop is CASNRDNQPQHF. DNA for the CDR3: TGTGCCAGTAACAGGGATAATCAGCCCCAGCATTTT.